Below, 10 T cell receptor beta chains from the same sample are listed, as sequenced in a study of high-grade serous ovarian cancer treatment subgroups. Assay: immunoSEQ multiplex PCR; the TCRdb copy retains only in-frame clones and omits some. The sample consists of under 1,500 clones, over 60% of them appearing once. Tumor tissue was taken before any definitive surgery or chemotherapy was given. The sequenced sample was tumor tissue. These receptors were taken from a human donor with high-grade serous ovarian cancer.

The rearrangement joins TRBV7-9 to TRBJ1-2; 7 bases fit TRBD1. The CDR3 extends over 14 amino acids. The germline gives CDR1 SEHNR, CDR2 FQNEAQ (reference sequence). V was clipped by 5 bases and J by 2 bases; unmatched bases: 5. CDR3 loop: CASSMSGQNYGYTF. DNA for the CDR3: TGTGCCAGCAGCATGTCGGGACAGAACTATGGCTACACCTTC.

Only one count was recorded for this clone. The chain couples TRBV6-1 to TRBJ1-5; D is perhaps TRBD1 (5 bases). From germline, CDR1 is MNHNS and CDR2 SASEGT. The CDR3 consists of 13 residues. Trimming left V 6 bases short and J 1 base short, with 7 bases between. The CDR3 region is CASRRQSNQPQHF. The CDR3, as DNA: TGTGCCAGCAGAAGACAGAGCAATCAGCCCCAGCATTTT.

The genes are TRBV6-5 and TRBJ2-3; the D gene is possibly TRBD2 (6 bases). This CDR3 region has 15 residues. Germline loops: CDR1 MNHEY, CDR2 SVGAGI. The V end was cut by 5 bases, the J end by 6 bases, with 18 bases between. CDR3 sequence reads: CASSAGWAPLDTQYF. The CDR3 coding sequence is TGTGCCAGCAGTGCGGGGTGGGCCCCTCTTGATACGCAGTATTTT.

The V call is TRBV5-1, the J call TRBJ2-7, with 8 bases fitting TRBD2. V was clipped by 4 bases and J by 3 bases; unmatched bases: 9. The CDR3 runs 15 residues. Germline V gene lookup returns CDR1 SGHRS and CDR2 YFSETQ. CDR3 protein: CASSPREGRYYEQYF. CDR3 coding DNA: TGCGCCAGCAGCCCCCGGGAGGGCCGCTACTACGAGCAGTACTTC.

The chain carries TRBV30 and TRBJ1-4, with a weak D call TRBD1 (5 bases). The V gene's germline CDR1 is GTSNPN and CDR2 SVGIG (reference sequence). V was shortened by 0 bases and J by 7 bases, with 9 bases between the two germline ends. The CDR3 totals 13 residues. As DNA, the CDR3 is TGTGCCTGGAGTGTACTTAGGGGTGAAAAACTGTTTTTT. Translation gives CAWSVLRGEKLFF.

The chain has TRBV28 and TRBJ2-5; D perhaps matches TRBD1 (6 bases). The J call is in doubt because the DNA end fits TRBJ2-7 better. This CDR3 is 15 amino acids long. Germline V CDR1 and CDR2: MDHEN, SYDVKM. The CDR3 loop is CASSPPGTPLYEQYF. In nucleotides, the CDR3 is TGTGCCAGCAGTCCCCCCGGGACACCCCTCTACGAGCAGTACTTC.

The V gene is TRBV7-6, the J gene TRBJ2-1, with unresolved D. The germline CDR1 and CDR2 sequences are SGHVS and FNYEAQ. Trimming shortened V by 5 bases and J by 3 bases, and 11 bases separated the two germline ends. This CDR3 spans 14 amino acids. Here the CDR3 DNA reads TGTGCCAGCAGCCTTAGCTCTATCTACAATGAGCAGTTCTTC. Translated, it gives CASSLSSIYNEQFF.

This clone has a handful of counts. The genes are TRBV9 and TRBJ1-2; D is ambiguous. Germline V gene sequence: CDR1 SGDLS, CDR2 YYNGEE. V lost 4 bases, J lost 8 bases, and 15 bases lay in between. The CDR3 loop spans 13 amino acids. The CDR3 here is CASSPNSQRGYTF. CDR3 DNA: TGTGCCAGCAGCCCCAACTCTCAACGGGGCTACACCTTC.

The chain recombines TRBV11-2 with TRBJ2-7, with TRBD2 matching over 8 bases. CDR1 SGHAT and CDR2 FQNNGV come from the germline V gene. The V gene end was trimmed by 4 bases and the J gene end by 0 bases; junction bases not matched to a gene: 2. The CDR3 is 14 residues long. The CDR3 bases are TGTGCCAGCAGCTCGGGAGGGAACTCCTACGAGCAGTACTTC. This gives the protein CASSSGGNSYEQYF. The variable domain in full, completed from reference TRBV11-2 and TRBJ2-7, reads EAGVAQSPRYKIIEKRQSVAFWCNPISGHATLYWYQQILGQGPKLLIQFQNNGVVDDSQLPKDRFSAERLKGVDSTLKIQPAKLEDSAVYLCASSSGGNSYEQYFGPGTRLTVT.

The chain is built from TRBV23-1 and TRBJ1-2; TRBD1 agrees at 7 bases. TRBV23-1 counts as an open reading frame of uncertain function. V trimming: 4 bases; J trimming: 4 bases; junction bases outside the gene matches: 6. The CDR3 consists of 14 residues. Written as DNA, the CDR3 is TGCGCCAGCAGTCGAAGACAGGGTGGCTATGGCTACACCTTC. Protein sequence: CASSRRQGGYGYTF.